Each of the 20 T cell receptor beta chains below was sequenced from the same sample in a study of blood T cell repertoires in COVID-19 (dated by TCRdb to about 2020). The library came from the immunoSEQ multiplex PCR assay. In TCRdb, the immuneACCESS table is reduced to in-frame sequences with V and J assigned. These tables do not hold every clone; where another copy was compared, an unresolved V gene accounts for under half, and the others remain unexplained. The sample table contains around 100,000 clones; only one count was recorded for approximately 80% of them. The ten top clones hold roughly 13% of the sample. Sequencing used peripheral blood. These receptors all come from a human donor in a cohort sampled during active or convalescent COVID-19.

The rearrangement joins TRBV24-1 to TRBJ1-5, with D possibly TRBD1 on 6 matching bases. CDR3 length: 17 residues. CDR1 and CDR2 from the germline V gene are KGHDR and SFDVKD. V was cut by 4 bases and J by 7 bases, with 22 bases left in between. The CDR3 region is CATSESGGVGALQPQHF. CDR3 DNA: TGTGCCACCAGTGAATCGGGGGGTGTGGGGGCATTACAGCCCCAGCATTTT.

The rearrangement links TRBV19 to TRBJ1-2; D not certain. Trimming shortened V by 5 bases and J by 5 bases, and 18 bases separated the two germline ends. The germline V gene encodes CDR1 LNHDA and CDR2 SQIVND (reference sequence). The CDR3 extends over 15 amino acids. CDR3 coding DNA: TGTGCCAGTAGTGAGAGTTCCAAGTCAAGTTATGGCTACACCTTC. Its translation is CASSESSKSSYGYTF.

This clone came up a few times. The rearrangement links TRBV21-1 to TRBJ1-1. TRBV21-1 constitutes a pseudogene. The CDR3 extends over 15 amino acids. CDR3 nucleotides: TGTGCCAGCAGCAAACTGACCAGCGAAAACACTGAAGCTTTCTTT. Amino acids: CASSKLTSENTEAFF.

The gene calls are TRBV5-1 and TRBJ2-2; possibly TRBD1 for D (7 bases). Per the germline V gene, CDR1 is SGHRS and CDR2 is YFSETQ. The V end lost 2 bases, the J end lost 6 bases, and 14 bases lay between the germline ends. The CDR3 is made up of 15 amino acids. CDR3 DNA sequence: TGCGCCAGCAGCTTAGGAGGGGGCAAAGCCGGGGAGCTGTTTTTT. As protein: CASSLGGGKAGELFF.

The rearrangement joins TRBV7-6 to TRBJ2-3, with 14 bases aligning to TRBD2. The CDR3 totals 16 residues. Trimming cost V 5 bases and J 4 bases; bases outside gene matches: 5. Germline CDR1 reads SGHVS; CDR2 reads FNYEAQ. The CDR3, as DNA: TGTGCCAGCAGCAGCGGACTAGCGGGGGGCGCAGATACGCAGTATTTT. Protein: CASSSGLAGGADTQYF.

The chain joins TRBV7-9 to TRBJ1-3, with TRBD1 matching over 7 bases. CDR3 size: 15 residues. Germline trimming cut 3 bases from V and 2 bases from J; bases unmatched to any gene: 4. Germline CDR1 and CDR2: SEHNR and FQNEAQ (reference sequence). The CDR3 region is CASSFYDRAGNTIYF. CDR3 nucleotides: TGTGCCAGCAGCTTTTACGACAGGGCTGGAAACACCATATATTTT.

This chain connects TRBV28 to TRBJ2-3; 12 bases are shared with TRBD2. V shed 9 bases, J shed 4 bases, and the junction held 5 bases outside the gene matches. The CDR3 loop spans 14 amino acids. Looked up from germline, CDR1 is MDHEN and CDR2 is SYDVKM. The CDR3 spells CASSSGGAADTQYF. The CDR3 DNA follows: TGTGCCAGTTCTAGCGGGGGGGCAGCAGATACGCAGTATTTT.

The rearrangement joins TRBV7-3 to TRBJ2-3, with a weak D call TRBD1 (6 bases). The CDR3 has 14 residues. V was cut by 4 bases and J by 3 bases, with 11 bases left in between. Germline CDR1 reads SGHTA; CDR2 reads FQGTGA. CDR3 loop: CASSSLQGTDTQYF. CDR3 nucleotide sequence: TGTGCCAGCAGCTCACTACAGGGAACAGATACGCAGTATTTT.

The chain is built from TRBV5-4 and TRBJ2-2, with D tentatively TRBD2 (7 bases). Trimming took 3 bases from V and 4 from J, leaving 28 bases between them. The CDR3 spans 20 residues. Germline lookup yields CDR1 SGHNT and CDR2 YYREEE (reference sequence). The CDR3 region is CASSWGPGLMEVRTTGELFF. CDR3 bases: TGTGCCAGCAGCTGGGGGCCGGGACTAATGGAGGTTCGCACCACCGGGGAGCTGTTTTTT.

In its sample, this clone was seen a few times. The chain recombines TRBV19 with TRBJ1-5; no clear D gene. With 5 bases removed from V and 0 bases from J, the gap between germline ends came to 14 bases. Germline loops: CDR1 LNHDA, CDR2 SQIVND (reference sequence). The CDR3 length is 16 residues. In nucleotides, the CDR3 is TGTGCCAGTAGTTCCTTCGAGGGCACTAGCAATCAGCCCCAGCATTTT. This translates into CASSSFEGTSNQPQHF. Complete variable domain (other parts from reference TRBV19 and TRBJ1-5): DGGITQSPKYLFRKEGQNVTLSCEQNLNHDAMYWYRQDPGQGLRLIYYSQIVNDFQKGDIAEGYSVSREKKESFPLTVTSAQKNPTAFYLCASSSFEGTSNQPQHFGDGTRLSIL.

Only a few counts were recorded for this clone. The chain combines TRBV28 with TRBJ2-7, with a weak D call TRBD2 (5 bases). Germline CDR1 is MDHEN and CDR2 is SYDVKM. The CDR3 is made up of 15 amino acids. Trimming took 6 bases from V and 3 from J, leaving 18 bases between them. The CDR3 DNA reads TGTGCCAGCAGCCCCAACTCGGACTTACACTACGAGCAGTACTTC. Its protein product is CASSPNSDLHYEQYF.

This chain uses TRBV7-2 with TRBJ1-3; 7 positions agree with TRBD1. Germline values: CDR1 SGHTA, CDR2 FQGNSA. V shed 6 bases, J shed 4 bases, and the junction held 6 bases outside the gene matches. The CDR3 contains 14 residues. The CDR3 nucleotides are TGTGCCAGCAGGGGGACAGTGTTAGGAAACACCATATATTTT. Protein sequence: CASRGTVLGNTIYF.

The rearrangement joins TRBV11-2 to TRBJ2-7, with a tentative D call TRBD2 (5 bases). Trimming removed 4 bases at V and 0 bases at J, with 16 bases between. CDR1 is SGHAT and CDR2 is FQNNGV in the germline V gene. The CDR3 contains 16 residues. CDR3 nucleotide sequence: TGTGCCAGCAGCTCGACCAGTGGACTTTCCTCCTACGAGCAGTACTTC. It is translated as CASSSTSGLSSYEQYF.

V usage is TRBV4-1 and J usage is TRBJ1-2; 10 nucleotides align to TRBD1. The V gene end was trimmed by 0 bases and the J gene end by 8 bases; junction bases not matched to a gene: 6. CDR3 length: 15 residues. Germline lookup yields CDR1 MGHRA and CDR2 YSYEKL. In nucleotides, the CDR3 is TGCGCCAGCAGCCAAGAATGGACAGGGGGAGTCGGCTACACCTTC. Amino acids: CASSQEWTGGVGYTF.

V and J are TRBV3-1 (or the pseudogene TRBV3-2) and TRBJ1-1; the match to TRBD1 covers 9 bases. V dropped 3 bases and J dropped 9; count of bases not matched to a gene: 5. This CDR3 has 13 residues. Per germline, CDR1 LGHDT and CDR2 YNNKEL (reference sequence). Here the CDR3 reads CASSHTGTGKAFF. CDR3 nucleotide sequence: TGTGCCAGCAGCCATACCGGGACAGGGAAAGCTTTCTTT.

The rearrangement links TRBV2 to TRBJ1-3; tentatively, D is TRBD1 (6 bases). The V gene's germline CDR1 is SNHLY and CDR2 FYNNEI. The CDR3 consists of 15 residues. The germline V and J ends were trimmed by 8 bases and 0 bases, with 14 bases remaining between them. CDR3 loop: CASGRGGISGNTIYF. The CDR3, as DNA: TGTGCCAGCGGAAGGGGGGGTATCTCTGGAAACACCATATATTTT.

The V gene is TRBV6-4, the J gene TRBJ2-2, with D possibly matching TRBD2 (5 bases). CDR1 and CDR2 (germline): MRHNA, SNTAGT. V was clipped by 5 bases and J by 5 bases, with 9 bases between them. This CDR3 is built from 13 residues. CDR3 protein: CASSTTGTGELFF. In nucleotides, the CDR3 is TGTGCCAGCAGTACGACGGGGACCGGGGAGCTGTTTTTT.

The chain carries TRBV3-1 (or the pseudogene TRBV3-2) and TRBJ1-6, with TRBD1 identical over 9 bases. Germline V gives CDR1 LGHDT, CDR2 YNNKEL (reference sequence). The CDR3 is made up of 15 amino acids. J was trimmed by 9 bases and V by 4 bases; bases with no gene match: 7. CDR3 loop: CASSRSPGQGSPLHF. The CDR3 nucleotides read TGTGCCAGCAGCCGATCCCCGGGACAGGGTTCACCCCTCCACTTT.

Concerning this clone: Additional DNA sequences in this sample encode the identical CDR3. CDR3 coding DNA: TGTGCCAGTAGTATACAGGGAAACACTGAAGCTTTCTTT. Translating gives CASSIQGNTEAFF. V is TRBV19 and J is TRBJ1-1, with D perhaps matching TRBD1 (5 bases). There are 13 residues in the CDR3. Looked up from germline, CDR1 is LNHDA and CDR2 is SQIVND (reference sequence). V was cut by 2 bases and J by 2 bases, with 6 bases left in between.

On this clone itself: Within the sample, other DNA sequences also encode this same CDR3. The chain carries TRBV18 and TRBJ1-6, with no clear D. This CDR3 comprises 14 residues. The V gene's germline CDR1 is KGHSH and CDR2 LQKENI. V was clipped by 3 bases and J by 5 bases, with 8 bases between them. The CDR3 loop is CASSPAGNNSPLHF. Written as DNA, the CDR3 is TGTGCCAGCTCACCCGCCGGGAATAATTCACCCCTCCACTTT.